This T cell receptor beta chain was identified during a study of cytomegalovirus exposure and HLA in healthy donors. It was with 60 Vbeta and 13 Jbeta primers that the PCR ran. TCRdb's copy holds only in-frame clones and misses some; the assay was immunoSEQ multiplex PCR. The profile shows fewer than 250,000 clones, less than 85% of them singletons. Study-wide results and limits: CMV serostatus stood as the only immune exposure information on hand. Later analysis demonstrated an association between a missense DCLRE1C variant and TCR beta V- and J-gene trimming.

Turning to this clone: The antigen is unknown.

V shed 7 bases, J shed 9 bases, and the junction held 11 bases outside the gene matches. Germline CDR1 reads WSHSY; CDR2 reads SAAADI. The CDR3 runs to 15 residues. Samples came from healthy bone marrow donors. Specimen: PBMCs. The clonotype comes from a man between 18 and 35 years old in good health and CMV-seronegative. This rearrangement joins TRBV10-2 to TRBJ2-3; 12 nucleotides match TRBD2. The CDR3 sequence is CASITGTSGPQTQYF. The DNA for the CDR3 is TGCGCCAGCATCACCGGGACTAGCGGGCCTCAGACGCAGTATTTT.